This TCR beta chain was profiled in a study of shared clonotypes between healthy human individuals. Broader study findings: It was only blood that was sampled, and tissue repertoires likely differ. Naive subsets generally exceeded memory subsets in estimated richness.

Profiling relied on immunoSEQ multiplex PCR, and the TCRdb table lists in-frame clones only, not all of them. Of 700,000 to 950,000 clones detected, about 96% appear once; the ten largest clones hold less than 0.3%. This CDR3 is built from 13 residues. Germline CDR1 GTSNPN, CDR2 SVGIG (reference sequence). V gave up 5 bases and J gave up 3 bases, with 11 bases separating them. It was CD45RO-negative cells, positively selected for CCR7, that made up naive CD8 cells, with terminally differentiated effector memory CD45RA+ cells excluded. Concerning this clone itself: Its antigen is undetermined.

The clonotype comes from a man aged 30-40 years in good health. Material: naive CD8+ T cells sorted from blood. The chain uses TRBV30 and TRBJ2-1, with D perhaps given as TRBD1 or TRBD2 (5 bases each). This CDR3 reads CAWRDGFYNEQFF. As DNA, the CDR3 is TGTGCCTGGCGGGACGGATTCTACAATGAGCAGTTCTTC. The full variable domain, rest sourced from reference TRBV30 and TRBJ2-1, is SQTIHQWPATLVQPVGSPLSLECTVEGTSNPNLYWYRQAAGRGLQLLFYSVGIGQISSEVPQNLSASRPQDRQFILSSKKLLLSDSGFYLCAWRDGFYNEQFFGPGTRLTVL.